These 20 T cell receptor beta chains were sequenced from one sample in a study of blood T cell repertoires in COVID-19. Produced via immunoSEQ multiplex PCR; TCRdb's table is partial and in-frame only. The repertoire includes around 300,000 clones, almost 85% of them detected once, and around 6.9% sits in the top ten. The sample was peripheral blood. The receptor set was obtained from a human donor in a cohort sampled during active COVID-19.

J is TRBJ1-3 and V is TRBV11-2; D unresolved. The CDR3 is 17 residues long. V lost 4 bases and J lost 0, with 16 bases in between. Per the germline V gene, CDR1 is SGHAT and CDR2 is FQNNGV. CDR3 coding DNA: TGTGCCAGCAGCTACTATTTGCCACCGATCTCTGGAAACACCATATATTTT. Translation: CASSYYLPPISGNTIYF. The variable domain in full, with the rest retrieved from reference TRBV11-2 and TRBJ1-3, is EAGVAQSPRYKIIEKRQSVAFWCNPISGHATLYWYQQILGQGPKLLIQFQNNGVVDDSQLPKDRFSAERLKGVDSTLKIQPAKLEDSAVYLCASSYYLPPISGNTIYFGEGSWLTVV.

The V call is TRBV3-1 (or the pseudogene TRBV3-2), the J call TRBJ1-4; unclear D gene. The CDR3 extends over 14 amino acids. V was shortened by 1 base and J by 2 bases, with 5 bases between the two germline ends. Germline CDR1 and CDR2: LGHDT and YNNKEL (reference sequence). Written as DNA, the CDR3 is TGTGCCAGCAGCCAAGCGGGTACTAATGAAAAACTGTTTTTT. It encodes CASSQAGTNEKLFF.

With respect to this clone: Other nucleotide sequences in the sample specify the same CDR3. The chain has TRBV6-5 and TRBJ2-7, with 8 nucleotides matching TRBD2. The CDR3 sequence is 15 residues long. Germline assignment: CDR1 MNHEY and CDR2 SVGAGI. V lost 0 bases, J lost 2 bases, and 3 bases stayed unmatched. CDR3 loop: CASSYSASGPYEQYF. DNA for the CDR3: TGTGCCAGCAGTTACTCGGCTAGCGGGCCCTACGAGCAGTACTTC.

V and J are TRBV20-1 and TRBJ2-7; D is uncertain. Germline V gives CDR1 DFQATT, CDR2 SNEGSKA (reference sequence). V was trimmed by 4 bases and J by 3 bases, leaving 7 bases between them. The CDR3 loop spans 11 amino acids. The CDR3 loop reads CSATAGYEQYF. The CDR3 DNA reads TGCAGTGCTACAGCAGGCTACGAGCAGTACTTC.

This clone turned up a few times. The J gene is TRBJ2-5, the V gene TRBV28, with 8 nucleotides matching TRBD1. Trimming at V came to 4 bases and at J to 5 bases, leaving 6 bases not matched to a gene. The length of the CDR3 is 14 residues. From germline, CDR1 is MDHEN and CDR2 SYDVKM. CDR3 amino acids: CASSSWDRRETQYF. CDR3 nucleotides: TGTGCCAGCAGTTCCTGGGACAGGCGGGAGACCCAGTACTTC. Together with reference TRBV28 and TRBJ2-5, the CDR3 gives the full variable domain: DVKVTQSSRYLVKRTGEKVFLECVQDMDHENMFWYRQDPGLGLRLIYFSYDVKMKEKGDIPEGYSVSREKKERFSLILESASTNQTSMYLCASSSWDRRETQYFGPGTRLLVL.

This rearrangement joins TRBV10-3 to TRBJ2-3; 11 nucleotides match TRBD2. Looked up from germline, CDR1 is ENHRY and CDR2 is SYGVKD. The CDR3 has 16 residues. Losses at the gene ends were 6 bases for V and 4 bases for J; bases not matched to a gene: 9. The CDR3 reads CAISAQLAGASDTQYF. For the CDR3, the DNA is TGTGCCATCAGCGCCCAACTAGCGGGGGCCTCAGATACGCAGTATTTT.

This clone was picked up a small number of times. V is TRBV6-4 and J is TRBJ2-2; TRBD2 aligns across 8 bases. The CDR3 extends over 14 amino acids. The J segment lost 7 bases and the V segment lost 3 bases, leaving 4 bases of the junction unmatched. Looked up from germline, CDR1 is MRHNA and CDR2 is SNTAGT. The CDR3 region has the DNA TGTGCCAGCAGTGAAGCGGGGGAAGGCGGGGAGCTGTTTTTT. It is translated as CASSEAGEGGELFF.

CDR3 in DNA: TGCGCCAGCGCGGGACAGGGGTCTTACAATGAGCAGTTCTTC. This gives the protein CASAGQGSYNEQFF. The chain links TRBV5-1 to TRBJ2-1; 10 bases are a match to TRBD1. Looked up from germline, CDR1 is SGHRS and CDR2 is YFSETQ. The CDR3 is made up of 14 amino acids. Unmatched junction bases numbered 5, after V lost 7 bases and J lost 4 bases.

The rearrangement uses TRBV28 and TRBJ2-1; possibly TRBD2 for D (5 bases). This CDR3 is 13 amino acids long. The germline CDR1 and CDR2 sequences are MDHEN and SYDVKM. The germline V and J ends were trimmed by 6 bases and 12 bases, with 18 bases remaining between them. The CDR3 bases are TGTGCCAGCAGATTAGGGTCGGGGAAGGGGCAGTTCTTC. Protein: CASRLGSGKGQFF.

This sequence joins TRBV5-4 and TRBJ2-1; possibly TRBD1 for D (6 bases). Germline loops: CDR1 SGHNT, CDR2 YYREEE (reference sequence). This CDR3 is built from 15 residues. The V and J ends lost 2 bases and 8 bases respectively, with 17 bases between them. This CDR3 is CASSFRTGIRDEQFF. DNA for the CDR3: TGTGCCAGCAGCTTTCGTACAGGGATTAGGGATGAGCAGTTCTTC.

This clone was observed once. The rearrangement uses TRBV11-2 and TRBJ1-2; D is unresolved. Germline V gene data show CDR1 as SGHAT and CDR2 as FQNNGV. The V and J ends lost 2 bases and 6 bases respectively, with 16 bases between them. The CDR3 spans 15 residues. CDR3 coding DNA: TGTGCCAGCAGCTTATCGACGGGGTATCCGGATGGCTACACCTTC. Amino acids: CASSLSTGYPDGYTF.

The V call is TRBV4-1, the J call TRBJ1-2; 7 nucleotides agree with TRBD1. With V trimmed by 0 bases and J by 12 bases, 7 bases remained unmatched. This CDR3 region has 13 residues. CDR1 is MGHRA, CDR2 YSYEKL, per germline. The CDR3 sequence is CASSQEDRVRHTF. DNA of the CDR3: TGCGCCAGCAGCCAAGAAGACAGGGTAAGACACACCTTC.

This clone has just one count. The chain links TRBV3-1 (or the pseudogene TRBV3-2) to TRBJ2-1; D is ambiguous. Germline assignment: CDR1 LGHDT and CDR2 YNNKEL (reference sequence). Trimming removed 0 bases from V and 11 bases from J, with 11 bases in between. The CDR3 runs to 13 residues. The DNA for the CDR3 is TGTGCCAGCAGCCAAGATGCAGTAATGAAGCAGTTCTTC. Residues: CASSQDAVMKQFF.

This clone has more than one count but fewer than ten. This chain uses TRBV7-6 with TRBJ1-1; 8 bases line up with TRBD1. The germline V gene encodes CDR1 SGHVS and CDR2 FNYEAQ. Trimming removed 2 bases from V and 0 bases from J; junction bases left unmatched: 8. This CDR3 region has 17 residues. CDR3 in amino acids: CASSLQGQVGMNTEAFF. In nucleotides, the CDR3 is TGTGCCAGCAGCTTACAGGGACAGGTTGGCATGAACACTGAAGCTTTCTTT.

V is TRBV5-1 and J is TRBJ2-7, with D unclear. V was shortened by 5 bases and J by 5 bases, with 8 bases between the two germline ends. Germline V gene lookup returns CDR1 SGHRS and CDR2 YFSETQ. The length of the CDR3 is 11 residues. CDR3: CASSGQNEQYF. CDR3 coding DNA: TGCGCCAGCAGTGGGCAGAACGAGCAGTACTTC.

The rearrangement joins TRBV24-1 to TRBJ2-7; 8 nucleotides agree with TRBD1. The ends lost 5 bases at V and 4 bases at J; junction bases unmatched: 9. Germline V CDR1 and CDR2: KGHDR, SFDVKD. This CDR3 is built from 15 residues. The CDR3 loop reads CATSGGTGTIYEQYF. CDR3 in DNA: TGTGCCACCAGTGGCGGGACAGGAACTATTTACGAGCAGTACTTC.

The chain uses TRBV2 and TRBJ1-4, with TRBD1 matching over 9 bases. CDR1 and CDR2 (germline): SNHLY, FYNNEI. CDR3 size: 13 residues. The trim removed 8 bases at V and 12 bases at J, leaving 10 bases unmatched. Here the CDR3 DNA reads TGTGCCAGCTCGGGACAGGGTGGGGGGCAACTGTTTTTT. Protein: CASSGQGGGQLFF.

J is TRBJ1-4 and V is TRBV3-1 (or the pseudogene TRBV3-2), with D possibly TRBD1 on 5 matching bases. Between the trimmed V and J ends, which lost 3 bases and 15 bases, there was a span of 14 bases. CDR3 length: 12 residues. Germline assignment: CDR1 LGHDT and CDR2 YNNKEL (reference sequence). In DNA, the CDR3 is TGTGCCAGCAGCCATGAAGGGGTTAGGGTGTTTTTT. This sequence encodes CASSHEGVRVFF.

DNA of the CDR3: TGTGCCAGCAGGGGGGGGATCTCACGGGATCAGCCCCAGCATTTT. This codes for CASRGGISRDQPQHF. The chain links TRBV6-5 to TRBJ1-5; D is perhaps TRBD1 (5 bases). The CDR3 sequence is 15 residues long. Trimming removed 6 bases at V and 5 bases at J, with 17 bases between. Per the germline V gene, CDR1 is MNHEY and CDR2 is SVGAGI.

This chain joins TRBV11-2 and TRBJ2-7; D perhaps matches TRBD1 (6 bases). Trimming cost V 5 bases and J 3 bases, with 14 bases left between them. Germline assignment: CDR1 SGHAT and CDR2 FQNNGV. CDR3 length equals 14 residues. CDR3 sequence: CASSVRGYRYEQYF. In nucleotides, the CDR3 is TGTGCCAGCAGCGTCAGGGGTTACCGCTACGAGCAGTACTTC.